This TCR beta chain came from a study of T cell changes during pregnancy in multiple sclerosis (dated by TCRdb to 2018 to 2020). Broadly, across the study: The study examined how the T cell repertoire changed over the course of pregnancy in women with multiple sclerosis.

Libraries were made using the immunoSEQ multiplex PCR assay. TCRdb provides this immuneACCESS table in a form limited to in-frame rearrangements. Some clones are lacking; in checked studies, under half of them reflect an unresolved V gene, and why the rest are absent is not known. Recorded for this sample are about 40,000 clones; roughly 88% of them occurred a single time. Clones ranked in the top ten supply roughly 1.2% of the sample. Comment on this clone: Its antigen is not yet known. Base qualities are not at hand, and no much larger clone is one base apart.

CDR1 SNHLY and CDR2 FYNNEI were looked up in the germline V gene. V was cut back by 1 base and J by 5 bases, leaving a gap of 9 bases between them. The CDR3 measures 14 amino acids from cysteine to phenylalanine. CDR3 DNA only is kept here, 42 bases in frame from base 1. This TCR was recovered from a female donor with multiple sclerosis, enrolled in a pregnancy study. This receptor chain uses TRBV2 and TRBJ1-5; a tentative D call is TRBD1 (5 bases match). The input for sequencing was CD4+ T cells from peripheral blood mononuclear cells, taken before pregnancy. The CDR3 loop reads CASSEEGQHQPQHF. The nucleotide sequence reads as follows: TGTGCCAGCAGTGAAGAGGGGCAGCATCAGCCCCAGCATTTT.